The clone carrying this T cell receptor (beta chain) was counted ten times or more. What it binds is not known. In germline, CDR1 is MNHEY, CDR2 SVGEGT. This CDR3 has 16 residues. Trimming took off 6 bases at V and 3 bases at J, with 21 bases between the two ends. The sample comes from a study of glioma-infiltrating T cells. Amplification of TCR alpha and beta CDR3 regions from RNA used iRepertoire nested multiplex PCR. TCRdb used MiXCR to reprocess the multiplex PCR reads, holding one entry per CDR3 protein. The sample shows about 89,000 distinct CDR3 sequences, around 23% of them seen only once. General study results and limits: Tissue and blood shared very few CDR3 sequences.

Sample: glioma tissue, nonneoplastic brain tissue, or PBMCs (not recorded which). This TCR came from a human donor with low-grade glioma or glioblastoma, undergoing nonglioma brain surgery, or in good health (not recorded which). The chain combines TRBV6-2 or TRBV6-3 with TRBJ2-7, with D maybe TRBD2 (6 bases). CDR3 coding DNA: TGTGCCAGCAGCCTCCCTTTCAGTAGCGGAAGCTACGAGCAGTACTTC. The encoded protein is CASSLPFSSGSYEQYF.